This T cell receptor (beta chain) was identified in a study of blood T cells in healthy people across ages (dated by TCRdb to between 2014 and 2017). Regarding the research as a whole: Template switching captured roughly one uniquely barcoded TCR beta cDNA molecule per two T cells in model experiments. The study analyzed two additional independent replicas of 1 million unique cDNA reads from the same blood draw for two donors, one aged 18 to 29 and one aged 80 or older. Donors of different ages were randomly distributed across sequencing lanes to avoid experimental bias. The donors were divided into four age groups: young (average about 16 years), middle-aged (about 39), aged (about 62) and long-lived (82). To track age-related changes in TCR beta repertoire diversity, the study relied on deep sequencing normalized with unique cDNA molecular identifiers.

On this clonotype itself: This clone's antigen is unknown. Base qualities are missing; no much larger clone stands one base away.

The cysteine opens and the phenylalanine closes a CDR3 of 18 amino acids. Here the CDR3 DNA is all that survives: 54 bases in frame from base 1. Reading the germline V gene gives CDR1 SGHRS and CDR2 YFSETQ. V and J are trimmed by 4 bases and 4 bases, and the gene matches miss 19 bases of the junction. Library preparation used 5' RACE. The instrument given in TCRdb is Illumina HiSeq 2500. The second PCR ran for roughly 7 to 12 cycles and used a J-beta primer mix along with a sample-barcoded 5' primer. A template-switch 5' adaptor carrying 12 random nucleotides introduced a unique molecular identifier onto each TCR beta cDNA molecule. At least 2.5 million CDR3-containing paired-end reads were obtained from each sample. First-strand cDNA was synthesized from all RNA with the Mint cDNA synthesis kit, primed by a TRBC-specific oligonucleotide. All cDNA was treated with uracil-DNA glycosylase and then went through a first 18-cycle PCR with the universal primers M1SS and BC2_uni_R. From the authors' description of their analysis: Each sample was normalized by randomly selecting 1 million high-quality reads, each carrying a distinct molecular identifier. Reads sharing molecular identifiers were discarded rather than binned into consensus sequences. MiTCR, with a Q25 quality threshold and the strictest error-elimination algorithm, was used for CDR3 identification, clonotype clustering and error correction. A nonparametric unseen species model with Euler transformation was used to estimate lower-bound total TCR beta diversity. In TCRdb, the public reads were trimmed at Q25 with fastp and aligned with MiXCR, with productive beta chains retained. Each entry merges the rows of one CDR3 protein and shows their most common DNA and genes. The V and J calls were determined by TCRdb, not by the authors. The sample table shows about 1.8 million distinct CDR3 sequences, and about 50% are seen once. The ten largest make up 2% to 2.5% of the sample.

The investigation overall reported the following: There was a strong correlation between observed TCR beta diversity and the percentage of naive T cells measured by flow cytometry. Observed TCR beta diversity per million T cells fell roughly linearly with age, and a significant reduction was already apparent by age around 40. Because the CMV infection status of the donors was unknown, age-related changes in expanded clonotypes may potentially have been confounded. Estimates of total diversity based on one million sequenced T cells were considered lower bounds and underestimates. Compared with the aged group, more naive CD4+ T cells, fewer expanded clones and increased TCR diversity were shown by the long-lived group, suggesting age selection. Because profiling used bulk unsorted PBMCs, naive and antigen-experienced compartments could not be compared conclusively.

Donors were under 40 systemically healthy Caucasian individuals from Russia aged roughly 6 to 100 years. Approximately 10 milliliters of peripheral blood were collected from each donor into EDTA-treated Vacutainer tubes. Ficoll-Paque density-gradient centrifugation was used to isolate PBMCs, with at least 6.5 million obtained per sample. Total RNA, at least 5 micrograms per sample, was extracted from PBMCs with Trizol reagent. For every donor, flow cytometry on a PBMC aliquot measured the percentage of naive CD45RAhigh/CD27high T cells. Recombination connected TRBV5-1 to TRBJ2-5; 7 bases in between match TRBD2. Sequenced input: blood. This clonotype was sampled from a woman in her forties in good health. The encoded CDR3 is CASSRSSTAIRGVETQYF. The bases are TGCGCCAGCAGCCGGTCCTCTACAGCTATACGGGGGGTAGAGACCCAGTACTTC.